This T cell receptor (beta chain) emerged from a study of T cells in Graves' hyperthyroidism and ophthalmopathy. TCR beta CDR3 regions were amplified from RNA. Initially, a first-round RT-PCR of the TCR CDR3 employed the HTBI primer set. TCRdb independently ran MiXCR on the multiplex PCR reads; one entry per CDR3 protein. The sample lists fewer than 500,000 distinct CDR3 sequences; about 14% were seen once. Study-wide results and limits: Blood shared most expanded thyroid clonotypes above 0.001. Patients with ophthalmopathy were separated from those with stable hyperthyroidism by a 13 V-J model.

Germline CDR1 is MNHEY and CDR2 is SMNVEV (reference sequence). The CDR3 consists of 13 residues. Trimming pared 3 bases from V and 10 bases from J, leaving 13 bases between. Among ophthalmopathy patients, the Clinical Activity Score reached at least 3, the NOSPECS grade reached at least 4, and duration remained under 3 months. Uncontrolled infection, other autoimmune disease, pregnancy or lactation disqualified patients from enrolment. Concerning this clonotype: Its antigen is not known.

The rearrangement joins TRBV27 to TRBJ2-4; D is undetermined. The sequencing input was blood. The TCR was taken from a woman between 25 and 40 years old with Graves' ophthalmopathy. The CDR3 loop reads CASSFNPDGIQYF. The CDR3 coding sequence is TGTGCCAGCAGTTTTAACCCCGACGGGATTCAGTACTTC.